The T cell receptor (beta chain) described here comes from a study of CD8 T cells in Susac syndrome. The CDR3 spans 16 residues. Germline assignment: CDR1 SGHNT and CDR2 YYREEE (reference sequence). V lost 2 bases and J lost 5; bases outside the gene matches: 8. Details on this clonotype: Its target is unknown.

Notes on the study in general: In Susac syndrome, CD4+ T cell repertoires lacked any clonal expansion.

Reverse transcription of about 0.5 to 1 ug RNA was performed with random hexamers. TCRdb recomputed calls from the immunoSEQ multiplex PCR reads with MiXCR, one row per CDR3 protein. This table holds around 130,000 distinct CDR3 sequences, 96% found once. This clonotype was obtained from a human donor with Susac syndrome. Sequences were obtained from CD4+ T cells from PBMCs. The gene calls are TRBV5-4 and TRBJ2-7, with TRBD2 matching 12 bases. The CDR3 region is CASSFIGLAGYHEQYF. The CDR3 DNA is TGTGCCAGCAGCTTCATAGGACTAGCGGGATATCACGAGCAGTACTTC.